One and the same sample provided the 17 T cell receptor beta chains below, sequenced in a study of early T cells in non-severe SARS-CoV-2 infection. One entry per CDR3 protein, called by TCRdb with MiXCR from the 5' RACE reads. The repertoire holds 80,000 or so distinct CDR3 sequences, 5.5% to 7.5% seen once, with roughly 7.8% in the top ten. Material: whole blood. Source of these receptors: an adult who was a healthcare worker with PCR-confirmed SARS-CoV-2 infection or an uninfected control (not recorded which).

The chain joins TRBV12-3 or TRBV12-4 to TRBJ1-2; a weak D match, TRBD1 (5 bases). V shed 6 bases and J shed 2 bases, with 7 bases lying between them. This CDR3 region has 12 residues. DNA for the CDR3: TGTGCCAGCAGCCGGGACAACTATGGCTACACCTTC. As protein: CASSRDNYGYTF.

This clonotype was observed many times. The chain has TRBV7-2 and TRBJ2-7, with 11 bases lining up with TRBD2. This CDR3 spans 17 amino acids. V trimming: 2 bases; J trimming: 4 bases; junction bases outside the gene matches: 10. Germline V gene lookup returns CDR1 SGHTA and CDR2 FQGNSA. CDR3 in amino acids: CASSLRGASGRMYEQYF. DNA of the CDR3: TGTGCCAGCAGCTTAAGGGGGGCTAGCGGGAGGATGTACGAGCAGTACTTC.

This clonotype was seen a few times. The genes are TRBV6-5 and TRBJ1-6, with D unresolved. The CDR3 consists of 14 residues. CDR1 and CDR2 (germline): MNHEY, SVGAGI. Trimming cost V 7 bases and J 6 bases, with 13 bases left between them. The CDR3 loop is CASTREAGNSPLHF. In DNA, the CDR3 is TGTGCCAGCACGAGAGAAGCGGGTAATTCACCCCTCCACTTT.

This chain links TRBV2 with TRBJ1-1; D gene uncertain. Looked up from germline, CDR1 is SNHLY and CDR2 is FYNNEI. The CDR3 runs to 15 residues. Trimming took off 4 bases at V and 0 bases at J, with 12 bases between the two ends. CDR3 amino acids: CASSGEGRMNTEAFF. The DNA of the CDR3 is TGTGCCAGCAGTGGGGAAGGACGTATGAACACTGAAGCTTTCTTT.

The rearrangement uses TRBV7-2 and TRBJ1-3; weak D call: TRBD1 (5 bases). Germline V lookup: CDR1 SGHTA, CDR2 FQGNSA. The CDR3 has 16 residues. V dropped 4 bases and J dropped 0 bases, with 13 bases sitting between them. This CDR3 is CASSSTRAYSGNTIYF. As DNA, the CDR3 is TGTGCCAGCAGCTCAACCAGGGCTTACTCTGGAAACACCATATATTTT.

This clonotype was seen at least ten times. This rearrangement joins TRBV3-1 to TRBJ1-2; D uncertain. The CDR3 length is 14 residues. CDR1 is LGHDT and CDR2 is YNNKEL in the germline V gene (reference sequence). Trimming left V 2 bases short and J 4 bases short, with 11 bases between. The CDR3 DNA follows: TGTGCCAGCAGCCAATACGGGAGTCTCTATGGCTACACCTTC. It translates to CASSQYGSLYGYTF.

V and J are TRBV18 and TRBJ2-2, with a possible D match to TRBD2 (5 bases). The CDR3 is made up of 14 amino acids. Between the trimmed V and J ends, which lost 3 bases and 7 bases, there was a span of 12 bases. The germline CDR1 and CDR2 sequences are KGHSH and LQKENI. Here the CDR3 DNA reads TGTGCCAGCTCACCCCAGTCCGGGGACGGGGAGCTGTTTTTT. This encodes CASSPQSGDGELFF.

The sample holds many counts of this clonotype. The V gene is TRBV12-3 or TRBV12-4, the J gene TRBJ1-2; D might be TRBD1 (5 bases). V shed 8 bases and J shed 1 base, with 14 bases lying between them. The CDR3 length is 14 residues. The CDR3 DNA reads as TGTGCCAGCGGAACTGTGCAGGGTAACTATGGCTACACCTTC. This encodes CASGTVQGNYGYTF.

This chain connects TRBV6-2 or TRBV6-3 to TRBJ2-5, with a possible D match to TRBD1 (5 bases). This CDR3 comprises 13 residues. V lost 4 bases, J lost 4 bases, and 10 bases lay in between. Per germline, CDR1 MNHEY and CDR2 SVGEGT. The CDR3 bases are TGTGCCAGCAGTTGGGGCCCTCGAGAGACCCAGTACTTC. This codes for CASSWGPRETQYF.

This clonotype was picked up many times. V usage is TRBV20-1 and J usage is TRBJ2-6; TRBD2 might be the D (5 bases). Deletions cut 3 bases from V and 0 bases from J, with 12 bases between. The CDR3 is 16 residues long. Germline CDR1 DFQATT, CDR2 SNEGSKA (reference sequence). The DNA for the CDR3 is TGCAGTGCTAGTGCGGGCGCAAGCTCTGGGGCCAACGTCCTGACTTTC. Its protein is CSASAGASSGANVLTF.

This clonotype has at least ten counts. This chain's CDR3 is CASSLADRGPKLGDTQYF. CDR3 DNA: TGTGCCAGCAGCTTGGCCGACAGGGGGCCTAAACTAGGAGATACGCAGTATTTT. The V gene is TRBV7-9, the J gene TRBJ2-3, with 10 bases lining up with TRBD1. The junction had 14 bases not matched to a gene; V was cut back by 3 bases and J by 5 bases. This CDR3 is built from 18 residues. Germline CDR1 and CDR2: SEHNR and FQNEAQ (reference sequence).

In this sample, this clonotype turned up many times. The gene calls are TRBV10-1 and TRBJ1-6, with no clear D. Trimming stripped 0 bases from V and 9 bases from J, with 6 bases between. The length of the CDR3 is 13 residues. Germline CDR1 and CDR2: WNHNN and SYGVQD (reference sequence). CDR3 sequence reads: CASSESMASPLHF. In DNA, the CDR3 is TGCGCCAGCAGTGAGTCGATGGCTTCACCCCTCCACTTT.

The rearrangement joins TRBV7-2 to TRBJ2-2; 12 bases agree with TRBD2. Germline V gene lookup returns CDR1 SGHTA and CDR2 FQGNSA. Trimming took 5 bases from V and 7 from J; bases not matched to a gene: 11. The CDR3 extends over 17 amino acids. CDR3 residues: CASSPRLAGGPNGELFF. The CDR3 DNA reads as TGTGCCAGCAGCCCGCGCCTAGCGGGGGGGCCAAACGGGGAGCTGTTTTTT.

This chain joins TRBV29-1 and TRBJ2-1; D could derive from TRBD1 or TRBD2 (6 bases each). Germline lookup yields CDR1 SQVTM and CDR2 ANQGSEA. The CDR3 loop spans 15 amino acids. Between the trimmed V and J ends, which lost 7 bases and 0 bases, there was a span of 16 bases. For the CDR3, the DNA is TGCAGCGGTGGCCAGGGGCGGGGCTCCTACAATGAGCAGTTCTTC. It is translated as CSGGQGRGSYNEQFF.

In this sample, this clonotype turned up a few times. This chain connects TRBV11-2 to TRBJ2-1, with TRBD2 matching over 8 bases. The germline V gene has CDR1 SGHAT and CDR2 FQNNGV. CDR3 length: 16 amino acids. V was clipped by 2 bases and J by 3 bases; unmatched bases: 6. CDR3 DNA: TGTGCCAGCAGCTTACGCGGGAGGCCGGACTACAATGAGCAGTTCTTC. Translating it yields CASSLRGRPDYNEQFF.

This clonotype was counted ten times or more. The J gene is TRBJ2-3, the V gene TRBV29-1; D is unclear. The length of the CDR3 is 10 residues. From germline, CDR1 is SQVTM and CDR2 ANQGSEA. Trimming shortened V by 3 bases and J by 5 bases, and 3 bases separated the two germline ends. CDR3 loop: CSVDLDTQYF. The CDR3 coding sequence is TGCAGCGTTGACCTAGATACGCAGTATTTT.

The CDR3 spells CASSLEVRIQGNEQFF. The CDR3 nucleotides are TGCGCCAGCAGCTTGGAGGTCCGGATACAGGGAAATGAGCAGTTCTTC. The gene calls are TRBV5-1 and TRBJ2-1, with D maybe TRBD1 (6 bases). The CDR3 covers 16 residues. V was pared by 0 bases and J by 7 bases, with 17 bases between. CDR1 is SGHRS and CDR2 is YFSETQ in the germline V gene.